These 10 T cell receptor beta chains originate from one sample sequenced in a study of cytomegalovirus exposure and HLA in healthy donors (dated by TCRdb to about 2017). The method was the immunoSEQ multiplex PCR assay. TCRdb took this table from immuneACCESS and kept in-frame rearrangements with V and J called. Such tables lack part of the clones; where checked against another copy, unresolved V genes explain under half of the gap, and the rest is unexplained. Present in this sample are some 170,000 clones, 85% to 90% of which were seen just once. The ten largest clones capture under 7% of the sample. Sequencing was performed on PBMCs. The receptors stem from a woman aged 30 to 39 in good health and CMV-seronegative.

With respect to this clone: This sample also contains other DNA sequences that code for the same CDR3. The chain uses TRBV5-1 and TRBJ1-5; tentative D call: TRBD1 (5 bases). The V end was cut by 0 bases, the J end by 2 bases, with 6 bases between. CDR3 length: 14 residues. CDR1 is SGHRS, CDR2 YFSETQ, per germline. CDR3 amino acids: CASSLEGGNQPQHF. CDR3 in DNA: TGCGCCAGCAGCTTGGAAGGGGGCAATCAGCCCCAGCATTTT.

The CDR3 DNA reads as TGCGCCAGCAGCTCGGGACAGGGCGTGGGCTACACCTTC. Protein: CASSSGQGVGYTF. V usage is TRBV5-1 and J usage is TRBJ1-2; TRBD1 matches 9 bases. The germline V gene encodes CDR1 SGHRS and CDR2 YFSETQ. The V gene end was trimmed by 3 bases and the J gene end by 8 bases; junction bases not matched to a gene: 5. The CDR3 has 13 amino acids. Supplemented by reference TRBV5-1 and TRBJ1-2, the full variable domain reads KAGVTQTPRYLIKTRGQQVTLSCSPISGHRSVSWYQQTPGQGLQFLFEYFSETQRNKGNFPGRFSGRQFSNSRSEMNVSTLELGDSALYLCASSSGQGVGYTFGSGTRLTVV.

This rearrangement joins TRBV20-1 to TRBJ1-1, with D hard to call. CDR3 length: 11 amino acids. CDR1 is DFQATT, CDR2 SNEGSKA, per germline (reference sequence). Trimming cost V 3 bases and J 4 bases, with 6 bases left between them. CDR3 in amino acids: CSASSFTEAFF. The CDR3 nucleotides are TGCAGTGCTAGTAGTTTCACTGAAGCTTTCTTT.

This sequence joins TRBV5-5 and TRBJ2-3; 7 bases map to TRBD2. J gave up 0 bases and V 1 base, and 8 bases lay outside the gene matches. Germline V gene data show CDR1 as SGHKS and CDR2 as YYEKEE (reference sequence). The CDR3 spans 17 residues. This CDR3 is CASSLFLAGPSTDTQYF. CDR3 DNA: TGTGCCAGCAGCTTGTTTTTAGCGGGTCCTAGCACAGATACGCAGTATTTT.

The chain recombines TRBV11-3 with TRBJ2-7; no clear D. Trimming removed 5 bases at V and 3 bases at J, with 11 bases between. Germline loops: CDR1 SGHNT, CDR2 YENEEA. This CDR3 comprises 13 residues. CDR3 DNA: TGTGCCAGCAGCCATAATACTTTCTACGAGCAGTACTTC. Amino acid sequence: CASSHNTFYEQYF.

The gene calls are TRBV29-1 and TRBJ1-1; D remains unclear. Germline CDR1 is SQVTM and CDR2 is ANQGSEA. The germline V and J ends were trimmed by 3 bases and 1 base, with 9 bases remaining between them. This CDR3 region has 13 residues. This chain's CDR3 is CSVEVGQNTEAFF. In nucleotides, the CDR3 is TGCAGCGTTGAGGTGGGCCAGAACACTGAAGCTTTCTTT.

Note on this clone: One end of the junction fails to match germline, which may point to a read error. The rearrangement links TRBV7-7 to TRBJ2-3; D is ambiguous. From germline, CDR1 is SSHAT and CDR2 FNYEAQ (reference sequence). This CDR3 region has 13 residues. CDR3 residues: CASSSGLPDTQYF. CDR3 DNA sequence: TGTGCTAGCAGCTCCGGTTTACCCGATACGCAGTATTTT.

This sequence joins TRBV7-3 and TRBJ2-3; D ambiguous. The CDR3 is 12 residues long. Germline V lookup: CDR1 SGHTA, CDR2 FQGTGA. V was cut by 0 bases and J by 6 bases, with 4 bases left in between. For the CDR3, the DNA is TGTGCCAGCAGCTTAACATCGGATACGCAGTATTTT. Translation gives CASSLTSDTQYF. Looking up the rest from reference TRBV7-3 and TRBJ2-3 gives the full variable domain: GAGVSQTPSNKVTEKGKYVELRCDPISGHTALYWYRQSLGQGPEFLIYFQGTGAADDSGLPNDRFFAVRPEGSVSTLKIQRTERGDSAVYLCASSLTSDTQYFGPGTRLTVL.

The chain links TRBV27 to TRBJ1-2, with 7 nucleotides matching TRBD1. CDR1 is MNHEY, CDR2 SMNVEV, per germline (reference sequence). V was clipped by 2 bases and J by 8 bases; unmatched bases: 17. The CDR3 consists of 17 residues. CDR3 in DNA: TGTGCCAGCAGTTTAAGATATTCGGGCAGGGGGGGCTGGGGCTACACCTTC. Its protein product is CASSLRYSGRGGWGYTF.

The chain links TRBV6-1 to TRBJ2-1; no clear D. The CDR3 is made up of 11 amino acids. The germline V gene encodes CDR1 MNHNS and CDR2 SASEGT. V dropped 3 bases and J dropped 9 bases, with 6 bases sitting between them. CDR3 residues: CASSEVGEQFF. The CDR3 region has the DNA TGTGCCAGCAGTGAGGTGGGTGAGCAGTTCTTC.